A selection of T cell receptor beta chains follows, all from one sample in a study of beta chain features in type 1 diabetes. The assay was immunoSEQ multiplex PCR, and TCRdb's table has in-frame clones only and misses some. The data contain over 200,000 clones, approximately 10% of them singletons. The sample comprised naive CD4+ T cells from blood. The receptors shown here come from a man aged 25-45 years with type 1 diabetes. CDR3s leave out the opening cysteine and the closing phenylalanine or tryptophan.

j_call v_call cdr3_aa
TRBJ1-5 TRBV2 ASSDSQPQH
TRBJ2-3 TRBV7-9 ASSLSSSTDTQY
TRBJ1-5 TRBV15 ATMRGNSNQPQH
TRBJ1-4 TRBV4-3 ASSPRGVANEKLF
TRBJ2-7 TRBV5-4 ASSYSTGASYEQY
TRBJ2-1 TRBV6-1 ASSEGPRSEQF
TRBJ1-5 TRBV28 ASSLYEGANQPQH
TRBJ1-6 TRBV5-4 ASSLGRDTDPDALH
TRBJ2-1 TRBV5-4 ASSLGQGYNEQF
TRBJ2-7 TRBV7-9 ASSSFGGDEQY
TRBJ2-7 TRBV2 ASRMTGPEQY
TRBJ2-7 TRBV6-6 ASSPRDSSSEQY
TRBJ2-1 TRBV4-3 ASSREVGQGMF
TRBJ1-4 TRBV7-9 ASSGQEGTNEKLF
TRBJ2-3 TRBV10-3 ATKVTGGKDTQY
TRBJ2-5 TRBV5-1 ASSAGTTLEETQY
TRBJ1-4 TRBV28 ASSSPSTGAYEKLF
TRBJ2-7 TRBV2 ASSEYRESYEQY
TRBJ2-1 TRBV4-1 ASSQGSSWNEQF
TRBJ2-5 TRBV7-2 ASSLGTVVSETQY
TRBJ2-7 TRBV19 ASSRDRGSYEQY
TRBJ2-1 TRBV7-6 ASSLRAGAADEQF
TRBJ2-3 TRBV19 ASSALTDTQY
TRBJ2-1 TRBV6-1 ASSEDKSSYNEQF
TRBJ1-5 TRBV6-1 ASNVRGNQPQH
TRBJ1-5 TRBV30 AWSVRRTGHSNQPQH
TRBJ2-2 TRBV30 AWPSTSGGAKKNTGELF
TRBJ2-7 TRBV11-2 ASSLDWGGHEQY